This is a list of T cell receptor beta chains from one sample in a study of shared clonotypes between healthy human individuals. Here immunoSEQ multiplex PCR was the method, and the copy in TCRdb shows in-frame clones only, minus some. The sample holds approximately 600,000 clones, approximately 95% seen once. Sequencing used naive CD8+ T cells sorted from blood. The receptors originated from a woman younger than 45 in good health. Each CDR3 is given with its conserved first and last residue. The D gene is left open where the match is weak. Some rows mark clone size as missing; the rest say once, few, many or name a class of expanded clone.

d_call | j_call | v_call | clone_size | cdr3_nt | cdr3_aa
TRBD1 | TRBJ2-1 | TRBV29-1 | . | TGCAGCGTTCAGGGACAGTCGGCACTCTACAATGAGCAGTTCTTC | CSVQGQSALYNEQFF
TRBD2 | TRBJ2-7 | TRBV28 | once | TGTGCCAGCAGTTTATGGGAACGGAGCGGGAGTATTTACGAGCAGTACTTC | CASSLWERSGSIYEQYF
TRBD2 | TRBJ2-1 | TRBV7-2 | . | TGTGCCAGCAGCTTAGGATCCCTAGCGGGAGTCGATGAGCAGTTCTTC | CASSLGSLAGVDEQFF
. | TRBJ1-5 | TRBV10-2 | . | TGCGCCAGCAGTGACTTGGGCCAGCCCCAGCATTTT | CASSDLGQPQHF
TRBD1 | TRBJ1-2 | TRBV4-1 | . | TGCGCCAGCAGCCAAGAAGACAGGGGTCAAGGCTACACCTTC | CASSQEDRGQGYTF
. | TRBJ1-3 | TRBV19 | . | TGTGCCAGTAGTGACAACAGGGCTTCAACTGGAAACACCATATATTTT | CASSDNRASTGNTIYF
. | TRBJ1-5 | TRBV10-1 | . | TGCGCCAGCAGTCTCGCGGGAAAAGATCAGCCCCAGCATTTT | CASSLAGKDQPQHF
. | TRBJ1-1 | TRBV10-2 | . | TGCGCCAGCAGTGAGTCGTCCTTTGCCTCCTTT | CASSESSFASF
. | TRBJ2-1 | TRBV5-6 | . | TGTGCCAGCAGCCAAGGGCCGGATGAGCAGTTCTTC | CASSQGPDEQFF
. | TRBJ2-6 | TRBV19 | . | TGTGCCAGTAGTTTCCAGGGTCCTCCTGGGGCCAACGTCCTGACTTTC | CASSFQGPPGANVLTF
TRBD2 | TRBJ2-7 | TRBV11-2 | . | TGTGCCAGCAGCTATAGGAGTAGCGGGAGACACGAGCAGTACTTC | CASSYRSSGRHEQYF
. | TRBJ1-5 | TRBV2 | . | TGTGCCAGCAGTGAAGCGAGTCGGAGGGGATATCTGCCCCAGCATTTT | CASSEASRRGYLPQHF
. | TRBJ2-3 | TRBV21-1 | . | TGTGCCAGCAGCAAAAAGGTCGAGGGACCAACATTAAGGGCGCAGTATTTT | CASSKKVEGPTLRAQYF
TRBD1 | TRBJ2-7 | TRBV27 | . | TGTGCCAGCAGTTCAGGGGGTTACGAGCAGTACTTC | CASSSGGYEQYF
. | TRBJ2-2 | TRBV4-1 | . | TGCGCCAGCAGCCAGACAGGGAACACCGGGGAGCTGTTTTTT | CASSQTGNTGELFF
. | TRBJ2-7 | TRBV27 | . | TGTGCCAGCAGTTTTTATTCCGACCCCTACGAGCAGTACTTC | CASSFYSDPYEQYF
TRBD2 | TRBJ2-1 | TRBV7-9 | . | TGTGCCAGCAGCTGGACCGGGACTAGTTCCTACAATGAGCAGTTCTTC | CASSWTGTSSYNEQFF
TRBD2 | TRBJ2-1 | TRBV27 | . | TGTGCCAGCAGTCTTGGGACTAGCGGGAGGGGCGAGCAGTTCTTC | CASSLGTSGRGEQFF
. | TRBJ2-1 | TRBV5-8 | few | TGTGCCAGCAGCTTGGATTTTAATGAGCAGTTCTTC | CASSLDFNEQFF
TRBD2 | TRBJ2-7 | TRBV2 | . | TGTGCCAGCAGTCCCGCCCGGGGCGGGAGTGGCTACGAGCAGTACTTC | CASSPARGGSGYEQYF
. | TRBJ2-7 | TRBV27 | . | TGTGCCAGCAGTTTATACTTGGCGGGGAGCCTCTACGAGCAGTACTTC | CASSLYLAGSLYEQYF
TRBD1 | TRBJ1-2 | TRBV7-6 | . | TGTGCCAGCAGCTCAGGGGGGGTCTATGGCTACACCTTC | CASSSGGVYGYTF
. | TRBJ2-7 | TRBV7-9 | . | TGTGCCAGCAGCTCTGCCACGCCGGGCCGATTCGAGCAGTACTTC | CASSSATPGRFEQYF
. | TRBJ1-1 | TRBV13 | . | TGTGCCAGCATCGAACAGGGTAGCGCTGAAGCTTTCTTT | CASIEQGSAEAFF
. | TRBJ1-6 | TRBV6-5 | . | TGTGCCAGCAGCCCGGGTTCGGGAGCACCCCTCCACTTT | CASSPGSGAPLHF
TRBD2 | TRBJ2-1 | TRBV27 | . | TGTGCCAGCAGTTTCCTGCTAGCGGGCCTAGACAATGAGCAGTTCTTC | CASSFLLAGLDNEQFF
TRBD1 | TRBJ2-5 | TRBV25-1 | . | TGTGCCACCCGGACAGGGGCAGGCGAGACCCAGTACTTC | CATRTGAGETQYF
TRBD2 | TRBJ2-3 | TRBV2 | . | TGTGCCAGCATCTCCAAGGGACTAGCGGGAGCAGGGACAGATACGCAGTATTTT | CASISKGLAGAGTDTQYF
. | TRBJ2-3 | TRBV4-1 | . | TGCGCCAGCAGAGTAGAGTGGGGGGGCGAGGCAGATACGCAGTATTTT | CASRVEWGGEADTQYF
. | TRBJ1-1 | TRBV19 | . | TGTGCCAGTAGAAAAGGGACCTTATTGATGAACACTGAAGCTTTCTTT | CASRKGTLLMNTEAFF
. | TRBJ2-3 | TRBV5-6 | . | TGTGCCAGCAGCTCCCCCGGGGCGGGGGATACGCAGTATTTT | CASSSPGAGDTQYF
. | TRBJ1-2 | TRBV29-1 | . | TGCAGCGTTGAGGGTTGGGGGGCCGACTATGGCTACACCTTC | CSVEGWGADYGYTF
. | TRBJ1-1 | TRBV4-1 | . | TGCGCCAGCAGCCAAGGAGACGGGTTGACTGAAGCTTTCTTT | CASSQGDGLTEAFF
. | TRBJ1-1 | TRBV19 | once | TGTGCCTCACTGCAGGGGTCCCCCACTGAAGCTTTCTTT | CASLQGSPTEAFF
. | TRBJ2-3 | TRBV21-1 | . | TGTGCCAGCAGCAAAGGGAAGGGTAGCGGGAGCCCCCCAGATACGCAGTATTTT | CASSKGKGSGSPPDTQYF
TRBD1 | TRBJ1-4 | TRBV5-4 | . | TGTGCCAGCAGCCCGGGGACAGGGGCTCGCAAAGAAAAACTGTTTTTT | CASSPGTGARKEKLFF
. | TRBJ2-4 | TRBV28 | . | TGTGCCAGCAGTTCAGTTCACCGGGGGCTAGCCAAAAACATTCAGTACTTC | CASSSVHRGLAKNIQYF
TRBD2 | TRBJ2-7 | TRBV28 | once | TGTGCCAGCAGCTCACCCCCTTCTAGCGGGTCCTACGAGCAGTACTTC | CASSSPPSSGSYEQYF
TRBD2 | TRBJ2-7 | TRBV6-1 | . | TGTGCCAGCAGTGAAGCTGCGGGACTAACTACGACCTACGAGCAGTACTTC | CASSEAAGLTTTYEQYF
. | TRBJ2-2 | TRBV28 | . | TGTGCCAGCAGTTGGGACGGGAACACCGGGGAGCTGTTTTTT | CASSWDGNTGELFF
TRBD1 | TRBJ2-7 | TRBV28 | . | TGTGCCAGCAGTTTATCGGGACAGGGGGCGGACGAGCAGTACTTC | CASSLSGQGADEQYF
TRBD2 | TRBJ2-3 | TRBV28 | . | TGTGCCAGCAGGGTAGCGGGAGATGAAGATACGCAGTATTTT | CASRVAGDEDTQYF
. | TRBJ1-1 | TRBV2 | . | TGTGCCAGCAGTGAAGCTGGGTCGGACTCCCGGGACACTGAAGCTTTCTTT | CASSEAGSDSRDTEAFF
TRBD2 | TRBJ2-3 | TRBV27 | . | TGTGCCAGCACCCCAGGGGCTAGCGGGGCGACAGATACGCAGTATTTT | CASTPGASGATDTQYF
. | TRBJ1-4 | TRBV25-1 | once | TGTGCCAGCAGTGAACGGGCGGAAAATGAAAAACTGTTTTTT | CASSERAENEKLFF
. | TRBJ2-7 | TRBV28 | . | TGTGCCAGCAGTCCCCCAGGGTCCTACGAGCAGTACTTC | CASSPPGSYEQYF
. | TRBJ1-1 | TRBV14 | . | TGTGCCAGCAGCCAAGATCGATACTCACAAGCTTTCTTT | CASSQDRYSQAFF
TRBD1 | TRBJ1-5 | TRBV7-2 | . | TGTGCCAGCAGTCCCGGACAGGGAGCACATCAGGCCAATCAGCCCCAGCATTTT | CASSPGQGAHQANQPQHF
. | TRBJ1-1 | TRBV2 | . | TGTGCCAGCAGGCCCGGGTGGAGGGGGGAGATGAACACTGAAGCTTTCTTT | CASRPGWRGEMNTEAFF